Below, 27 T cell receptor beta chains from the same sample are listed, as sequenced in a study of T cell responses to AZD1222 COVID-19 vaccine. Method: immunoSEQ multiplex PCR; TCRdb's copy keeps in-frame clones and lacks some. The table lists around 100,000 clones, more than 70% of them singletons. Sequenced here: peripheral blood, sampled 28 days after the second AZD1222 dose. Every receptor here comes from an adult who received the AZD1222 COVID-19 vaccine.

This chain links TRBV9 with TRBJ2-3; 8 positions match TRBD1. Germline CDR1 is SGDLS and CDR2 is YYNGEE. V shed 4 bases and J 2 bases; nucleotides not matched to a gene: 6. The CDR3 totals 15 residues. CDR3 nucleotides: TGTGCCAGCAGCACTAGGGGACAGGACACAGATACGCAGTATTTT. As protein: CASSTRGQDTDTQYF.

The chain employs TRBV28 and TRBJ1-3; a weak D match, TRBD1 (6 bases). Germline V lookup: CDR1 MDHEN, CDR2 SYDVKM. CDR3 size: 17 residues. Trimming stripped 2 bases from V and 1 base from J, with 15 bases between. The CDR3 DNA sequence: TGTGCCAGCAGTTTACCCCAGGGGTCTCTTTCTGGAAACACCATATATTTT. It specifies CASSLPQGSLSGNTIYF.

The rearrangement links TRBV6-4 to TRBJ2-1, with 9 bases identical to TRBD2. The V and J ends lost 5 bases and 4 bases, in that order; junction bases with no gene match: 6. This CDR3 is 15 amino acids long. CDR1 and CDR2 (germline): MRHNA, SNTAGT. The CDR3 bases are TGTGCCAGCAGTTCTAGCGGGACGCAATACAATGAGCAGTTCTTC. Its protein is CASSSSGTQYNEQFF.

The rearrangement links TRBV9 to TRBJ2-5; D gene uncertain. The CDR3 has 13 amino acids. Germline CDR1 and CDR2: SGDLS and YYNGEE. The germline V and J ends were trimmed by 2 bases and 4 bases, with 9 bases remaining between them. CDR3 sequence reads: CASSVFVGETQYF. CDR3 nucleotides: TGTGCCAGCAGCGTTTTTGTAGGAGAGACCCAGTACTTC.

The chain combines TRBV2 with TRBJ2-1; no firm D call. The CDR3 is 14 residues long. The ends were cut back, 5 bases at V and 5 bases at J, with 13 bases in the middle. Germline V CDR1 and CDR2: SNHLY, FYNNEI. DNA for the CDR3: TGTGCCAGCAGTCCCGAGATGGCAGACAATGAGCAGTTCTTC. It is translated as CASSPEMADNEQFF.

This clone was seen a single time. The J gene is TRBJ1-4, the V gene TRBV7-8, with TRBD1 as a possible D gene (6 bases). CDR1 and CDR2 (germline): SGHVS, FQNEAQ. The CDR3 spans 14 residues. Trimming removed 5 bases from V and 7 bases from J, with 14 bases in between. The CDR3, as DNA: TGTGCCAGCAGCCCTAGGGGGGCCGGTGAAAAACTGTTTTTT. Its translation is CASSPRGAGEKLFF. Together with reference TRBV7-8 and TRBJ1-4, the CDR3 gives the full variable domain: GAGVSQSPRYKVAKRGQDVALRCDPISGHVSLFWYQQALGQGPEFLTYFQNEAQLDKSGLPSDRFFAERPEGSVSTLKIQRTQQEDSAVYLCASSPRGAGEKLFFGSGTQLSVL.

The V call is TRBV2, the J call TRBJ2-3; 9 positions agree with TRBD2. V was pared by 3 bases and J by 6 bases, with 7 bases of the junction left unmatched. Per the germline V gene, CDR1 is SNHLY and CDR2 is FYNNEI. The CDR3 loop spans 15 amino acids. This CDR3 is CASSEQRGVADTQYF. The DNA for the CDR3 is TGTGCCAGCAGTGAGCAGCGGGGGGTAGCTGATACGCAGTATTTT.

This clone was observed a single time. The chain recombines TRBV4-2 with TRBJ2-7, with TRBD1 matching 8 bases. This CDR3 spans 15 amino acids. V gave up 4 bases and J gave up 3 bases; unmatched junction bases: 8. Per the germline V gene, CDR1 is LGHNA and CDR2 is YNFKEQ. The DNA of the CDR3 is TGTGCCAGCAGCCCCGGAGTCAGGGGGCTCTACGAGCAGTACTTC. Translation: CASSPGVRGLYEQYF.

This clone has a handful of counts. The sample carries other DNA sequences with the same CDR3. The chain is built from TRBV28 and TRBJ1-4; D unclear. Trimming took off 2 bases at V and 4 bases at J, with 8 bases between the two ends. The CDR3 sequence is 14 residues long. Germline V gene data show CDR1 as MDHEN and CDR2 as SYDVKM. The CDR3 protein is CASSLRPINEKLFF. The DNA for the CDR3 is TGTGCCAGCAGTTTAAGGCCGATTAATGAAAAACTGTTTTTT.

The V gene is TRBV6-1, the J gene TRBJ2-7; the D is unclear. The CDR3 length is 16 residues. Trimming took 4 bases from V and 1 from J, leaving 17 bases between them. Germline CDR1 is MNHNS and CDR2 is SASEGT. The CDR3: CASSAWQTNPSYEQYF. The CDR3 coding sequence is TGTGCCAGCAGTGCTTGGCAGACCAACCCTTCCTACGAGCAGTACTTC.

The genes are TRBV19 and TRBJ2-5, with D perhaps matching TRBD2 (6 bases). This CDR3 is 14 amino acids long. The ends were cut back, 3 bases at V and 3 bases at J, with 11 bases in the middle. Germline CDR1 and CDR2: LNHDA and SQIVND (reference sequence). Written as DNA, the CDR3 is TGTGCCAGTAGTATGCGGGAAGGAGAAGAGACCCAGTACTTC. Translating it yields CASSMREGEETQYF.

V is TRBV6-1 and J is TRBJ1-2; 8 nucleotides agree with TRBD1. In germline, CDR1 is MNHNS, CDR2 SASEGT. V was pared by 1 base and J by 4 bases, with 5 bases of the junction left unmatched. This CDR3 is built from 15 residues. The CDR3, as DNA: TGTGCCAGCAGTGAAGACCCAGGGGGCGGCTATGGCTACACCTTC. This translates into CASSEDPGGGYGYTF.

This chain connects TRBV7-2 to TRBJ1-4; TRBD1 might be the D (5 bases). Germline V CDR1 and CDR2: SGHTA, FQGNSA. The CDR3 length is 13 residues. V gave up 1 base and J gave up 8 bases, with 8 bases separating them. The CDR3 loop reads CASSLGSGEKLFF. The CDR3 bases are TGTGCCAGCAGCTTAGGGTCAGGGGAAAAACTGTTTTTT.

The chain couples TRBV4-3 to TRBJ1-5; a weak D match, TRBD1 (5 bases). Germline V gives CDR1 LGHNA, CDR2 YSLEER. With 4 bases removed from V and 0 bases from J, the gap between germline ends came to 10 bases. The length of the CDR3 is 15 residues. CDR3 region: CASSPGHNSNQPQHF. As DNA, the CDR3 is TGCGCCAGCAGCCCCGGACACAATAGCAATCAGCCCCAGCATTTT.

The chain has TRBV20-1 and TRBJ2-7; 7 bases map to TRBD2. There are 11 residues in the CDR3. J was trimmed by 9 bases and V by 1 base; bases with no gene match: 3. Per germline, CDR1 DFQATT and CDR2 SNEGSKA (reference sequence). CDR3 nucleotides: TGCAGTGCTAGAGGGGAGGGTCGGCAGTACTTC. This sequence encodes CSARGEGRQYF.

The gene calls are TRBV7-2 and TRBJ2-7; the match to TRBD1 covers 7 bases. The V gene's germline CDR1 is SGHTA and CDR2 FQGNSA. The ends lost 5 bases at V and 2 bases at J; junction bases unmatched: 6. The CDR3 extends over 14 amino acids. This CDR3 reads CASSTGAVPYEQYF. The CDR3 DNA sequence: TGTGCCAGCAGCACAGGGGCCGTCCCCTACGAGCAGTACTTC. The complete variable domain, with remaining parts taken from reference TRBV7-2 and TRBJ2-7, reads GAGVSQSPSNKVTEKGKDVELRCDPISGHTALYWYRQSLGQGLEFLIYFQGNSAPDKSGLPSDRFSAERTGGSVSTLTIQRTQQEDSAVYLCASSTGAVPYEQYFGPGTRLTVT.

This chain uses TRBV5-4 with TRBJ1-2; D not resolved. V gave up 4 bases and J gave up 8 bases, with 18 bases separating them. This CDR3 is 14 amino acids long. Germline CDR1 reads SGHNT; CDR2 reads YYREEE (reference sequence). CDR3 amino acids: CASSGFDRLLGYTF. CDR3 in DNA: TGTGCCAGCAGCGGTTTCGACCGACTTCTCGGCTACACCTTC. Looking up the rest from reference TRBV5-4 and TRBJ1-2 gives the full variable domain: ETGVTQSPTHLIKTRGQQVTLRCSSQSGHNTVSWYQQALGQGPQFIFQYYREEENGRGNFPPRFSGLQFPNYSSELNVNALELDDSALYLCASSGFDRLLGYTFGSGTRLTVV.

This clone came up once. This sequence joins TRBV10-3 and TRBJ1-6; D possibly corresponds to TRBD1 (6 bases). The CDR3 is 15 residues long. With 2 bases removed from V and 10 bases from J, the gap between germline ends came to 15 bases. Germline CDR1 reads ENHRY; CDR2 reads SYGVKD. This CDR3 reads CAISEIMGGMSPLHF. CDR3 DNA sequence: TGTGCCATCAGTGAGATCATGGGGGGCATGTCACCCCTCCACTTT.

The CDR3 is CASKPNSGTDEAFF. The CDR3 region has the DNA TGTGCCAGCAAGCCAAATTCCGGGACGGACGAAGCTTTCTTT. The V call is TRBV6-5, the J call TRBJ1-1, with a possible D match to TRBD1 (5 bases). Germline V CDR1 and CDR2: MNHEY, SVGAGI. V was pared by 7 bases and J by 8 bases, with 20 bases between. The CDR3 has 14 amino acids.

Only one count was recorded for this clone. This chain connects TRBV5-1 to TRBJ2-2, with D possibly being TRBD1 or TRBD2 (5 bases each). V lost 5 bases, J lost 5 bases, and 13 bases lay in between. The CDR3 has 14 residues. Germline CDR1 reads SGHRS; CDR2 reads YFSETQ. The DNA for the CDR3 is TGCGCCAGCAGGGACGGCTGGGGGACCGGGGAGCTGTTTTTT. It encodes CASRDGWGTGELFF.

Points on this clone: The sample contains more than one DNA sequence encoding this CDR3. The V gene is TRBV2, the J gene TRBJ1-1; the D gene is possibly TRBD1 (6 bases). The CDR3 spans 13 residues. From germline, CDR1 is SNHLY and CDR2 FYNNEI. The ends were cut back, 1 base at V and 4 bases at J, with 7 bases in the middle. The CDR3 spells CASSEGRGTEAFF. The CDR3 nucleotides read TGTGCCAGCAGTGAAGGCAGGGGCACTGAAGCTTTCTTT.

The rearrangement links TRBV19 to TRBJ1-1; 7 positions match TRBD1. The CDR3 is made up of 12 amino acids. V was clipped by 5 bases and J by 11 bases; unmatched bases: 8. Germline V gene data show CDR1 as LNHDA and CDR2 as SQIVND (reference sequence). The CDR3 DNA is TGTGCCAGTAGTCCAGGGGGGGTTACGGCTTTCTTT. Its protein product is CASSPGGVTAFF.

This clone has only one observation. This CDR3 is CASSLVLETQYF. The DNA of the CDR3 is TGTGCCAGCAGTTTAGTGTTAGAGACCCAGTACTTC. V and J are TRBV12-3 or TRBV12-4 and TRBJ2-5; D ambiguous. Trimming removed 1 base at V and 4 bases at J, with 4 bases between. The length of the CDR3 is 12 residues.

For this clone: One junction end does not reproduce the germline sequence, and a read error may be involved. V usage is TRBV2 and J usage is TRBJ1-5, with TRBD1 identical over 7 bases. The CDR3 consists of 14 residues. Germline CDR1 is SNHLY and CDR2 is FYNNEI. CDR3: CASREDRVNQPQHF. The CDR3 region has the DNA TGTGCCAGCAGAGAAGACAGGGTTAATCAGCCCCAGCATTTT.

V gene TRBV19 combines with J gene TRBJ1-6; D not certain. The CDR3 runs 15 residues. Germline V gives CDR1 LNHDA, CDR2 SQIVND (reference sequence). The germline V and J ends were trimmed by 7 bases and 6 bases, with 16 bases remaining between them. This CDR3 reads CASKDRTIVNSPLHF. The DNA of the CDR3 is TGTGCCAGTAAGGACCGTACAATTGTTAATTCACCCCTCCACTTT.

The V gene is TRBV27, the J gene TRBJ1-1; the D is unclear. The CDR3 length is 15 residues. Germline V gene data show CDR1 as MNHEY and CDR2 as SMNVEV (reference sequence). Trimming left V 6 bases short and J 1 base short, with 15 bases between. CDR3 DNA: TGTGCCAGCAGACCAACCGACGGATCGAACACTGAAGCTTTCTTT. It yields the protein CASRPTDGSNTEAFF.

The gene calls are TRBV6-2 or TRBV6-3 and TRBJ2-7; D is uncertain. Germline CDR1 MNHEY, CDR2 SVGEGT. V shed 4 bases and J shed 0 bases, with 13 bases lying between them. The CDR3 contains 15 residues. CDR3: CASSSLSRNSYEQYF. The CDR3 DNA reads TGTGCCAGCAGTTCCCTCAGTAGGAACTCCTACGAGCAGTACTTC.